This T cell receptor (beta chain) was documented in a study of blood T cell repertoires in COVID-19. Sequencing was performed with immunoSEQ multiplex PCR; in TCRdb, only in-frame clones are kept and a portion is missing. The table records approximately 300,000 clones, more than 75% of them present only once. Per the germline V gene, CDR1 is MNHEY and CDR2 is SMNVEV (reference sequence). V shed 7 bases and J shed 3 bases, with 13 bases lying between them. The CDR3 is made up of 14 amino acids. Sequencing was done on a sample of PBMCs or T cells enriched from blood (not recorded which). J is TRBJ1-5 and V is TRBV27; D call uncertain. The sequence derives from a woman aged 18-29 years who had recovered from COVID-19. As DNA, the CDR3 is TGTGCCAGCAAGCGTCCGGGGAACAATCAGCCCCAGCATTTT. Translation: CASKRPGNNQPQHF.